This T cell receptor (beta chain) appears in the sequencing data of a study of OX40 agonist ivuxolimab in advanced cancers. At the level of the study: Partial responses occurred in three patients (one hepatocellular carcinoma, two cutaneous melanoma).

This clone was observed a handful of times. Germline V CDR1 and CDR2: MNHEY, SMNVEV (reference sequence). The CDR3 length is 16 residues. The V end lost 0 bases, the J end lost 0 bases, and 11 bases lay between the germline ends. Here immunoSEQ multiplex PCR was the method, and the copy in TCRdb shows in-frame clones only, minus some. Seen here are fewer than 100,000 clones, approximately 83% observed once, and the top ten hold 1.4% to 1.5%. This receptor was obtained from an adult with an advanced solid tumor such as melanoma, head and neck, liver or kidney cancer. The V gene is TRBV27, the J gene TRBJ1-2; D possibly corresponds to TRBD1 (5 bases). The source was CD4+ or CD8+ T cells sorted from blood, collected in a trial of the OX40 agonist ivuxolimab. CDR3 protein: CASSLSRRAANYGYTF. CDR3 DNA: TGTGCCAGCAGTTTATCCCGCAGGGCAGCTAACTATGGCTACACCTTC.